Following are 14 T cell receptor beta chains from one sample sequenced in a study of cytomegalovirus exposure and HLA in healthy donors. PCR employed 60 Vbeta and 13 Jbeta primers. Libraries were prepared by immunoSEQ multiplex PCR; TCRdb keeps only in-frame clonotypes and omits some of them. Among some 180,000 clones, roughly 70% were seen once, and the ten largest hold approximately 2.9%. Sequencing used PBMCs. Every receptor here comes from a male donor in good health and CMV-seronegative.

This clone has only a few counts. The V and J genes are TRBV20-1 and TRBJ1-2, with D perhaps matching TRBD1 (6 bases). This CDR3 has 11 amino acids. Germline CDR1 is DFQATT and CDR2 is SNEGSKA (reference sequence). Trimming left V 6 bases short and J 8 bases short, with 13 bases between. As DNA, the CDR3 is TGCAGTGCAACGGACAGAGGGGGCTACACCTTC. Translated: CSATDRGGYTF.

V gene TRBV4-2 combines with J gene TRBJ2-7; D is ambiguous. CDR3 size: 12 residues. Germline CDR1 is LGHNA and CDR2 is YNFKEQ. Trimming pared 1 base from V and 5 bases from J, leaving 6 bases between. This CDR3 is CASSQANNEQYF. In DNA form, the CDR3 reads TGTGCCAGCAGCCAAGCAAACAACGAGCAGTACTTC.

Comments on this clone: A read error may account for a junction end that differs from germline. The chain is built from TRBV28 and TRBJ2-5; 7 positions match TRBD2. CDR1 is MDHEN and CDR2 is SYDVKM in the germline V gene. The CDR3 runs to 14 residues. Here the CDR3 reads CASSPLGGGRPSHF. CDR3 nucleotides: TGTGCCAGCAGCCCTCTAGGCGGGGGACGGCCCTCGCACTTC.

This clone was counted a few times. The chain uses TRBV4-1 and TRBJ2-4; no reliable D call. CDR3 length equals 13 residues. Germline V gene data show CDR1 as MGHRA and CDR2 as YSYEKL. The ends were cut back, 8 bases at V and 8 bases at J, with 16 bases in the middle. The CDR3 DNA follows: TGCGCCAGCGGTAACAGACGCAAGTACATTCAGTACTTC. Translating it yields CASGNRRKYIQYF.

The V and J genes are TRBV5-5 and TRBJ1-5, with D possibly TRBD1 on 6 matching bases. The CDR3 runs 14 residues. Trimming removed 0 bases from V and 5 bases from J, with 9 bases in between. Germline V gives CDR1 SGHKS, CDR2 YYEKEE (reference sequence). The CDR3 DNA follows: TGTGCCAGCAGCTTGGGGGGGCCCGATCAGCCCCAGCATTTT. Protein: CASSLGGPDQPQHF.

V and J are TRBV7-9 and TRBJ2-5; unclear D gene. CDR3 length: 12 residues. Trimming cost V 7 bases and J 0 bases, with 6 bases left between them. CDR1 SEHNR and CDR2 FQNEAQ come from the germline V gene (reference sequence). The chain's CDR3 is CASTLNQETQYF. The CDR3 DNA reads as TGTGCCAGCACCCTTAACCAAGAGACCCAGTACTTC.

The gene calls are TRBV6-6 and TRBJ2-1; D might be TRBD2 (5 bases). The germline V and J ends were trimmed by 5 bases and 13 bases, with 15 bases remaining between them. The CDR3 sequence is 12 residues long. Germline CDR1 MNHNY, CDR2 SVGAGI (reference sequence). The CDR3 reads CASSPGSYSQFF. The CDR3 DNA follows: TGTGCCAGCAGTCCGGGGTCCTATTCCCAGTTCTTC.

The genes are TRBV10-2 and TRBJ2-2; 13 bases line up with TRBD2. In germline, CDR1 is WSHSY, CDR2 SAAADI. The CDR3 extends over 17 amino acids. V lost 6 bases to trimming and J lost 7 bases; unmatched junction nucleotides: 11. The CDR3, as DNA: TGCGCCAGCAGCCTGGGACTAGCGGGGACCCACTACGGGGAGCTGTTTTTT. It encodes CASSLGLAGTHYGELFF.

The chain carries TRBV29-1 and TRBJ1-2, with D perhaps matching TRBD1 (5 bases). This CDR3 contains 13 residues. Germline CDR1 reads SQVTM; CDR2 reads ANQGSEA. V lost 5 bases and J 4 bases, leaving 14 bases between the germline ends. For the CDR3, the DNA is TGCAGCGTTCCCGGGGGGAGGTCCTATGGCTACACCTTC. Its protein is CSVPGGRSYGYTF.

The chain links TRBV11-3 to TRBJ2-1; a weak D match, TRBD2 (5 bases). Germline V gene data show CDR1 as SGHNT and CDR2 as YENEEA. The CDR3 loop spans 14 amino acids. V shed 2 bases and J shed 5 bases, with 10 bases lying between them. The CDR3 DNA reads as TGTGCCAGCAGCTTAAGCACTAGAGACAATGAGCAGTTCTTC. Protein: CASSLSTRDNEQFF.

This clone has a handful of counts. The genes are TRBV5-4 and TRBJ2-2; 12 bases are a match to TRBD1. This CDR3 contains 16 residues. V shed 4 bases and J 2 bases; nucleotides not matched to a gene: 3. CDR1 SGHNT and CDR2 YYREEE come from the germline V gene (reference sequence). DNA of the CDR3: TGTGCCAGCAGCCAAGGGACAGGGGGCAACACCGGGGAGCTGTTTTTT. It yields the protein CASSQGTGGNTGELFF.

The J gene is TRBJ2-7, the V gene TRBV10-2; TRBD1 aligns across 7 bases. Germline loops: CDR1 WSHSY, CDR2 SAAADI. The CDR3 totals 14 residues. J was trimmed by 0 bases and V by 8 bases; bases with no gene match: 7. The DNA of the CDR3 is TGCGCCAGCGCAGGACAGGTGATCTCCTACGAGCAGTACTTC. Translating gives CASAGQVISYEQYF.

V usage is TRBV29-1 and J usage is TRBJ1-1; no reliable D call. The V gene lost 2 bases and the J gene lost 2 bases, with 9 bases spanning the gap. The CDR3 sequence is 13 residues long. CDR1 is SQVTM, CDR2 ANQGSEA, per germline. The CDR3: CSVERHGNTEAFF. CDR3 nucleotides: TGCAGCGTTGAACGCCACGGTAACACTGAAGCTTTCTTT.

The rearrangement joins TRBV11-3 to TRBJ2-7, with unresolved D. CDR1 and CDR2 (germline): SGHNT, YENEEA. The CDR3 contains 11 residues. With 4 bases removed from V and 3 bases from J, the gap between germline ends came to 4 bases. The DNA for the CDR3 is TGTGCCAGCAGCTCCGGCTACGAGCAGTACTTC. As protein: CASSSGYEQYF.